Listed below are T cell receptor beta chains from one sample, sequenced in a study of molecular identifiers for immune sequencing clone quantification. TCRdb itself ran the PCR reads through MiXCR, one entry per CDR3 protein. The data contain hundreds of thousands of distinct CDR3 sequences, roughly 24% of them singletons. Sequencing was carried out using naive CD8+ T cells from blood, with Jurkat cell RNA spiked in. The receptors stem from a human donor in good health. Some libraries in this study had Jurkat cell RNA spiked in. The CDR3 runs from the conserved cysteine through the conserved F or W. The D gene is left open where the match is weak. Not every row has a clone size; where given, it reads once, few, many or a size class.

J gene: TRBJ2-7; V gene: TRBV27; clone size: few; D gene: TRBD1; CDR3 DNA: TGTGCCAGCCAGGGGCAGGGGGCCGAGCAGTACTTC; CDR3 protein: CASQGQGAEQYF
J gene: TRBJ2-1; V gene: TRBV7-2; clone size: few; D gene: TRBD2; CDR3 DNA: TGTGCCAGCAGCTTATCCGCTAGCGGGGTTTACAATGAGCAGTTCTTC; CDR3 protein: CASSLSASGVYNEQFF
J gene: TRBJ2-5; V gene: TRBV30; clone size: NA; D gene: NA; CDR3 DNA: TGTACCTGGAGTCCTGGGTTCCAGGAGACCCAGTACTTC; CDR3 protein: CTWSPGFQETQYF
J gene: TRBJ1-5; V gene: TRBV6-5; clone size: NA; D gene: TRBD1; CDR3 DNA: TGTGCCACCCTACAGGGGCCCGGGCAGCCCCAGCATTTT; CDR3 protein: CATLQGPGQPQHF
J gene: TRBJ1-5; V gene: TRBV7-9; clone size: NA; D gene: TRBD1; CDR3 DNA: TGTGCCAGCAGCTTAGGGACAGGGCAGAGACAGCCCCAGCATTTT; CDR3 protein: CASSLGTGQRQPQHF
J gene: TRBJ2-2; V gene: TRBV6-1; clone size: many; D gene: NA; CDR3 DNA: TGTGCCAGCAGTGAAGCCGGGGAGCTGTTTTTT; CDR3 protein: CASSEAGELFF
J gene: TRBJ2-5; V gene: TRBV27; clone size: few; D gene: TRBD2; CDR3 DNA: TGTGCCAGCTATCCCTTTGGACTAGCGGTCAAAGAGACCCAGTACTTC; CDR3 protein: CASYPFGLAVKETQYF
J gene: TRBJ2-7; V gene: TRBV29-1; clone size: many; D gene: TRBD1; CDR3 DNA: TGCAGCGTTACGACAGGGAAGTACGAGCAGTACTTC; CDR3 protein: CSVTTGKYEQYF
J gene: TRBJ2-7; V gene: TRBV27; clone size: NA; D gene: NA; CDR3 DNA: TGTGCCAGCAGTTCCAGCGTAGAGCAGTACTTC; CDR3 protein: CASSSSVEQYF
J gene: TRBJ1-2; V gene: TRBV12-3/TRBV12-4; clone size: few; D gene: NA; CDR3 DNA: TGTGCCAGCAGCCTCCGGACCCGCTATGGCTACACCTTC; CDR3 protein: CASSLRTRYGYTF
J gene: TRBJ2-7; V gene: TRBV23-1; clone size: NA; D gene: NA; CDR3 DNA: TGCGCCAGCAGCCCACCCGGGCCGGCGACCTACGAGCAGTACTTC; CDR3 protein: CASSPPGPATYEQYF
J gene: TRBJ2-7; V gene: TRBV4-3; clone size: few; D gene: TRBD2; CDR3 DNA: TGCGCCAGCAGCCTGGGACTAGCGGGGTCCGAGCAGTACTTC; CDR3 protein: CASSLGLAGSEQYF
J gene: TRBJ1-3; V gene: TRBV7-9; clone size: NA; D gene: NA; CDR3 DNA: TGTGCCAGCAGCTTGTGGGACACTGGAAACACCATATATTTT; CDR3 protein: CASSLWDTGNTIYF
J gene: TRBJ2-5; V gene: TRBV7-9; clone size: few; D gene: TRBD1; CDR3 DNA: TGTGCCAGCAGCTTAGCAGGGACAGGGGCGATGGGGACCCAGTACTTC; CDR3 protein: CASSLAGTGAMGTQYF
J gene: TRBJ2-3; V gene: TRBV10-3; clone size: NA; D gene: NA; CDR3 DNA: TGTGCCATCAGTCCCCGCACAGATACGCAGTATTTT; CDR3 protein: CAISPRTDTQYF
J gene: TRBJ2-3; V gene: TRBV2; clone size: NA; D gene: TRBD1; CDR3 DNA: TGTGCCAGCAGAGCCGACAGGGACACAGATACGCAGTATTTT; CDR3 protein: CASRADRDTDTQYF
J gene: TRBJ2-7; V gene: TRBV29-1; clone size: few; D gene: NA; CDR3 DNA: TGCAGCGTTGAAGACCAACAGGCTACGATGAGGGGCGAGCAGTACTTC; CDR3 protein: CSVEDQQATMRGEQYF
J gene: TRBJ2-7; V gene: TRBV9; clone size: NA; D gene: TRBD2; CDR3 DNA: TGTGCCAGCAGCGCGGGGGGACTAGCGGGGGAGTACGAGCAGTACTTC; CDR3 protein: CASSAGGLAGEYEQYF
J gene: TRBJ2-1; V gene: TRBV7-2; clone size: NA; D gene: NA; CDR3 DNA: TGTGCCAGCAGCTCCCCCGATTACAATGAGCAGTTCTTC; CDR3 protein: CASSSPDYNEQFF
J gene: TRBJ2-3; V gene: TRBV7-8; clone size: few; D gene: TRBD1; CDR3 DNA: TGTGCCAGCAGGCTATTCCCGGGGACAGGGGGTAGCACAGATACGCAGTATTTT; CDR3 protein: CASRLFPGTGGSTDTQYF
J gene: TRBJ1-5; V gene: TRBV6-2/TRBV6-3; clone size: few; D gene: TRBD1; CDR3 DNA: TGTGCCAGCAGTTATGACGGGACAGGCTCCTCGCCCCAGCATTTT; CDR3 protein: CASSYDGTGSSPQHF
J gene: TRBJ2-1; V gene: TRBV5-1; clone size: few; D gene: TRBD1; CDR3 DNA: TGCGCCAGCAGCTTGGGGGGACAGGGAACGTACAATGAGCAGTTCTTC; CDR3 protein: CASSLGGQGTYNEQFF
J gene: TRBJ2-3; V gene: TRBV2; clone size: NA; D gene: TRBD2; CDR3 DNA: TGTGCCAGCAGTGAAGCACTGGGACTAGCGGGAGGGCCGCCTAGCACAGATACGCAGTATTTT; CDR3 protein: CASSEALGLAGGPPSTDTQYF
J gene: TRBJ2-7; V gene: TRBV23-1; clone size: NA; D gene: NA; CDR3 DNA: TGCACCAGCAGTCCTCCCAAAGAGGGGTACGAGCAGTACTTC; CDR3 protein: CTSSPPKEGYEQYF
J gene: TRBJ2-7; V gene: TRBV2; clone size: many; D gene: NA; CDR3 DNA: TGTGCCAGCAGTTTGGGCTACCGCTACGAGCAGTACTTC; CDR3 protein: CASSLGYRYEQYF
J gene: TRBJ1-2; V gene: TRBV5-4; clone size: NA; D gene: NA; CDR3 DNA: TGTGCCAGCAGGCAGCTACCGGGGAGCTATGGCTACACCTTC; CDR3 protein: CASRQLPGSYGYTF
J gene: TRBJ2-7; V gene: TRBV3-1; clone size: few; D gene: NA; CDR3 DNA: TGTGCCAGCAGCCAATGGGACACCCCCTACGAGCAGTACTTC; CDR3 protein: CASSQWDTPYEQYF
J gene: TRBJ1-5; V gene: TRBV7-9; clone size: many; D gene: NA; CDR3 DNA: TGTGCCAGCAGCTTCCAAGGCGAGCCATATCAGCCCCAGCATTTT; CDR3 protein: CASSFQGEPYQPQHF
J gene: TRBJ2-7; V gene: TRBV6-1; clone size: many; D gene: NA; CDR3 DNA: TGTGCCAGCAGTTATGGAAAATCCGCCTACGAGCAGTACTTC; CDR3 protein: CASSYGKSAYEQYF